This TCR beta chain was recorded in a study of blood T cell repertoires in COVID-19. Study details: Some COVID-19 samples were acute and others convalescent; all came from the United States, Italy and Spain. The cDNA or gDNA used as material had been derived from T cells, B-cell-depleted T cells, or PBMCs.

Authors' analysis steps: Amplifying reference gene primers gave estimates of nucleated cell counts. Here immunoSEQ multiplex PCR was the method, and the copy in TCRdb shows in-frame clones only, minus some. V and J calls and clone size are copied from that table; D and trimming were computed from the DNA. The profile shows tens of thousands of clones, approximately 91% of them singletons. The V gene end was trimmed by 4 bases and the J gene end by 0 bases; junction bases not matched to a gene: 10. This CDR3 spans 19 amino acids. The germline V gene has CDR1 SGDLS and CDR2 YYNGEE. This clone came up once.

Sequencing used peripheral blood. The rearrangement joins TRBV9 to TRBJ2-6, with 10 bases identical to TRBD1. The source of this sequence is a woman aged 80 or over with acute or convalescent COVID-19. The chain's CDR3 is CASSLPPGTGASGANVLTF. CDR3 coding DNA: TGTGCCAGCAGCCTCCCCCCCGGGACAGGGGCCTCTGGGGCCAACGTCCTGACTTTC.